This passage covers 18 T cell receptor beta chains from one sample sequenced in a study of T cells in Graves' hyperthyroidism and ophthalmopathy. Regions amplified from RNA transcripts were the TCR beta CDR3 regions. Primed by the HTBI set, a first-round RT-PCR was run on the TCR CDR3. TCRdb reanalysed the multiplex PCR reads using MiXCR and keeps one entry per CDR3 protein. The sample records hundreds of thousands of distinct CDR3 sequences, around 46% being singletons. The material sequenced was peripheral blood or thyroid tissue (not recorded which). These receptors originate from a woman aged 18-30 years with Graves' hyperthyroidism.

The CDR3 sequence: CASSPTSGTGGGYTF. CDR3 sequence (DNA): TGTGCCAGCAGCCCAACTAGCGGGACAGGGGGCGGCTACACCTTC. V and J are TRBV7-9 and TRBJ1-2, with 12 bases that match TRBD1. Trimming cost V 5 bases and J 8 bases; bases outside gene matches: 9. Germline V gene lookup returns CDR1 SEHNR and CDR2 FQNEAQ (reference sequence). This CDR3 comprises 15 residues.

V gene TRBV29-1 combines with J gene TRBJ2-6; 8 bases line up with TRBD2. The CDR3 is 18 residues long. The trim removed 2 bases at V and 0 bases at J, leaving 9 bases unmatched. Germline V gives CDR1 SQVTM, CDR2 ANQGSEA. CDR3 sequence: CSVERLAGPSSGANVLTF. The CDR3 region has the DNA TGCAGCGTTGAACGGTTAGCGGGGCCCTCCTCTGGGGCCAACGTCCTGACTTTC.

The chain is built from TRBV7-9 and TRBJ2-2; no definite D call. Trimming removed 5 bases from V and 1 base from J, with 11 bases in between. Per germline, CDR1 SEHNR and CDR2 FQNEAQ (reference sequence). The CDR3 has 15 amino acids. The CDR3 protein is CASSQVPENTGELFF. CDR3 nucleotides: TGTGCCAGCAGCCAGGTTCCGGAGAACACCGGGGAGCTGTTTTTT.

There are a few counts of this clonotype. The chain joins TRBV19 to TRBJ2-2; the D call may be TRBD1 or TRBD2 (5 bases each). In germline, CDR1 is LNHDA, CDR2 SQIVND (reference sequence). The CDR3 covers 13 residues. Trimming cost V 6 bases and J 15 bases, with 20 bases left between them. DNA for the CDR3: TGTGCCAGTAGCCCCGGGACCACAGCCCCGTTGTTTTTT. Its protein product is CASSPGTTAPLFF.

The gene calls are TRBV6-1 and TRBJ2-5, with TRBD2 matching 13 bases. This CDR3 is built from 17 residues. V dropped 6 bases and J dropped 5; count of bases not matched to a gene: 12. Germline V lookup: CDR1 MNHNS, CDR2 SASEGT. The DNA of the CDR3 is TGTGCCAGCAGACAACTAGCGGGAGGGGGAGGTGAGGAGACCCAGTACTTC. It yields the protein CASRQLAGGGGEETQYF.

V and J are TRBV19 and TRBJ2-3; D remains ambiguous. The germline V gene encodes CDR1 LNHDA and CDR2 SQIVND (reference sequence). V was cut by 6 bases and J by 4 bases, with 17 bases left in between. The CDR3 spans 15 residues. CDR3 protein: CASRVVEGHADTQYF. The CDR3 nucleotides are TGTGCCAGTAGGGTGGTAGAAGGTCACGCAGATACGCAGTATTTT.

The chain has TRBV7-8 and TRBJ2-6; TRBD1 might be the D (5 bases). Trimming took off 6 bases at V and 2 bases at J, with 20 bases between the two ends. The CDR3 loop spans 18 amino acids. In germline, CDR1 is SGHVS, CDR2 FQNEAQ. CDR3 coding DNA: TGTGCCAGCAGTTTCCCCTCGTCAGGGATCGCTGGGGCCAACGTCCTGACTTTC. It codes for CASSFPSSGIAGANVLTF.

The sample holds a few counts of this clonotype. The genes are TRBV2 and TRBJ1-2; D is undetermined. Germline lookup yields CDR1 SNHLY and CDR2 FYNNEI. This CDR3 region has 13 residues. The V and J ends lost 4 bases and 4 bases respectively, with 10 bases between them. The chain's CDR3 is CASSGVPLYGYTF. The CDR3 bases are TGTGCCAGCAGTGGAGTCCCTCTCTATGGCTACACCTTC.

A remark on this clonotype: The junction departs from the called germline gene at one end, perhaps through a read error. The chain is built from TRBV7-2 and TRBJ1-1, with D possibly matching TRBD1 (5 bases). This CDR3 is built from 12 residues. Germline V gives CDR1 SGHTA, CDR2 FQGNSA. CDR3 nucleotide sequence: TGTGCCAGCAGTTTGGAGGACACCGGAGGGAACTTT. As protein: CASSLEDTGGNF.

The gene calls are TRBV13 and TRBJ1-2; D is uncertain. V dropped 0 bases and J dropped 6 bases, with 8 bases sitting between them. The length of the CDR3 is 13 residues. The germline V gene encodes CDR1 PRHDT and CDR2 FYEKMQ (reference sequence). The CDR3 reads CASSLGTWDGYTF. CDR3 bases: TGTGCCAGCAGCTTAGGGACCTGGGATGGCTACACCTTC.

There are a few counts of this clonotype. CDR3 sequence (DNA): TGTGCCAGCGGGGGGGACAGGGGGAACTACGAGCAGTACTTC. It codes for CASGGDRGNYEQYF. The V gene is TRBV25-1, the J gene TRBJ2-7; 11 nucleotides line up with TRBD1. The germline V gene has CDR1 MGHDK and CDR2 SYGVNS. The CDR3 extends over 14 amino acids. Unmatched junction bases numbered 6, after V lost 8 bases and J lost 3 bases.

This clonotype was observed a few times. One end of the junction fails to match germline, which may point to a read error. The V call is TRBV15, the J call TRBJ1-1; 9 positions match TRBD1. The CDR3 sequence is 15 residues long. The germline gives CDR1 LNHNV, CDR2 YYDKDF (reference sequence). The CDR3: CASSTDRGTDTEAFF. The CDR3 DNA reads TGTGCCAGCAGCACGGACAGGGGAACGGACACTGAAGCTTTCTTT.

The chain carries TRBV24-1 and TRBJ2-5; TRBD1 agrees at 9 bases. The closer fit of TRBJ2-7 to the DNA end suggests the J call may be wrong. The CDR3 length is 16 residues. Germline V CDR1 and CDR2: KGHDR, SFDVKD. CDR3 sequence: CATSDFNRGRDGEQYF. The CDR3 DNA reads TGTGCCACCAGTGATTTTAACAGGGGGCGAGATGGCGAGCAGTACTTC.

V gene TRBV19 combines with J gene TRBJ1-1; the D gene is possibly TRBD1 (6 bases). Trimming stripped 5 bases from V and 11 bases from J, with 18 bases between. The CDR3 spans 13 residues. The germline V gene encodes CDR1 LNHDA and CDR2 SQIVND (reference sequence). In nucleotides, the CDR3 is TGTGCCAGTAGTGGGACAATAAGTAGTCGGGCTTTCTTT. Protein product: CASSGTISSRAFF.

On this clonotype: It may be a read error: a sequence one base away is much more abundant. The rearrangement links TRBV15 to TRBJ2-7; 9 nucleotides match TRBD1. CDR1 LNHNV and CDR2 YYDKDF come from the germline V gene (reference sequence). The CDR3 extends over 15 amino acids. V was pared by 5 bases and J by 6 bases, with 11 bases of the junction left unmatched. CDR3 sequence (DNA): TGTGCCACCAGCGGGATAGGACAGGGGCTCGCCGAGCAGTACTTC. Its protein product is CATSGIGQGLAEQYF.

The chain couples TRBV5-8 to TRBJ2-7; D might be TRBD2 (6 bases). V was cut by 0 bases and J by 3 bases, with 10 bases left in between. This CDR3 has 14 residues. Per germline, CDR1 SGHTS and CDR2 YDEGEE. The CDR3 spells CASSLAGANYEQYF. CDR3 nucleotide sequence: TGTGCCAGCAGCTTGGCGGGAGCGAACTACGAGCAGTACTTC.

This clonotype appeared a few times. V usage is TRBV5-5 and J usage is TRBJ2-7, with D possibly being TRBD1 (6 bases). This CDR3 has 13 amino acids. Germline V CDR1 and CDR2: SGHKS, YYEKEE (reference sequence). V lost 2 bases and J 7 bases, leaving 13 bases between the germline ends. The CDR3 reads CASSFQQGNEQYF. DNA for the CDR3: TGTGCCAGCAGCTTCCAGCAGGGGAATGAGCAGTACTTC.

Comments on this clonotype: Being one base from a much bigger clone, this may be a read error. The rearrangement joins TRBV24-1 to TRBJ1-2; 7 bases line up with TRBD1. The V gene's germline CDR1 is KGHDR and CDR2 SFDVKD. This CDR3 region has 14 residues. CDR3 coding DNA: TGTGCCACCAGTTCGGGACAGCCCACCTATGACTACACCTTC. It translates to CATSSGQPTYDYTF.